This TCR beta chain derives from a study of OX40 agonist ivuxolimab in advanced cancers. Exclusion of a patient followed from autoimmune disease history or systemic immunosuppression. Germline CDR1 MNHEY, CDR2 SVGAGI. V dropped 6 bases and J dropped 1 base, with 10 bases sitting between them. The CDR3 has 13 amino acids. Here immunoSEQ multiplex PCR was the method, and the copy in TCRdb shows in-frame clones only, minus some. The repertoire holds 45,000 or so clones, with about 79% as singletons. A note on this clone: Its antigen is unidentified.

The study's findings and limits: CD8+ T cells were the subset that, on average, had more expanded clones than CD4+. Clonal expansion among partial responders at 0.1-3.0 mg/kg ranked near the lowest.

The chain is built from TRBV6-5 and TRBJ2-7; D gene unclear. The sequence was collected from an adult with an advanced solid tumor such as melanoma, head and neck, liver or kidney cancer. This sample comprised CD4+ or CD8+ T cells sorted from blood, obtained in a trial of the OX40 agonist ivuxolimab. Here the CDR3 reads CASSKLLSYEQYF. The CDR3 DNA reads as TGTGCCAGCAGCAAACTACTTTCCTACGAGCAGTACTTC.